The 32 T cell receptor beta chains presented below share a single source sample, sequenced in a study of neurological immune-mediated disorders. TCRdb itself ran the 5' RACE reads through MiXCR, one entry per CDR3 protein. Among some 54,000 distinct CDR3 sequences, about 10% were seen once, and the ten largest hold less than 8.5%. Time point described: longitudinal time-point 1 (baseline). The sample was PBMCs. These receptor sequences come from a male donor with HTLV-1-associated myelopathy (HAM/TSP).

This clonotype was observed many times. This chain links TRBV27 with TRBJ1-4; tentative D call: TRBD1 (5 bases). This CDR3 has 15 amino acids. V lost 2 bases and J lost 3, with 10 bases in between. The V gene's germline CDR1 is MNHEY and CDR2 SMNVEV (reference sequence). CDR3 nucleotide sequence: TGTGCCAGCAGTTTAGGGGGTGGTCCTAATGAAAAACTGTTTTTT. Residues: CASSLGGGPNEKLFF.

The chain couples TRBV5-1 to TRBJ2-7; D is possibly TRBD1 (6 bases). Germline V gene sequence: CDR1 SGHRS, CDR2 YFSETQ. CDR3 length: 15 residues. CDR3 amino acids: CVSGPVQGSSYEQYF. Written as DNA, the CDR3 is TGCGTGAGTGGGCCGGTCCAGGGGAGTTCCTACGAGCAGTACTTC.

This clonotype has at least ten counts. The chain combines TRBV7-8 with TRBJ2-3; D might be TRBD1 or TRBD2, each matching 6 bases. V lost 8 bases and J 2 bases, leaving 20 bases between the germline ends. Germline assignment: CDR1 SGHVS and CDR2 FQNEAQ. The CDR3 is 16 amino acids. Written as DNA, the CDR3 is TGTGCCAGCGTCCTTAGGGGGGCAGGGTTCACAGATACGCAGTATTTT. It is translated as CASVLRGAGFTDTQYF.

To note about this clonotype: Since no conserved phenylalanine or tryptophan closes the CDR3, a read error is the likely cause. The chain recombines TRBV20-1 with TRBJ2-1, with D possibly TRBD2 on 7 matching bases. Trimming took 6 bases from V and 0 from J, leaving 12 bases between them. Germline CDR1 reads DFQATT; CDR2 reads SNEGSKA (reference sequence). The CDR3 is made up of 14 amino acids. CDR3 sequence reads: CSAARGGSYNEQFL. The DNA for the CDR3 is TGCAGTGCCGCGAGGGGGGGCTCCTACAATGAGCAGTTCTTA.

The sample holds many counts of this clonotype. CDR3 DNA sequence: TGTGCCTGGAGTTCGAACGGAAGAAACACCATATATTTT. This translates into CAWSSNGRNTIYF. This chain joins TRBV30 and TRBJ1-3; D uncertain. The V end was cut by 2 bases, the J end by 5 bases, with 10 bases between. The germline CDR1 and CDR2 sequences are GTSNPN and SVGIG (reference sequence). The CDR3 totals 13 residues.

The rearrangement uses TRBV19 and TRBJ2-5, with TRBD2 identical over 8 bases. The CDR3 is 14 residues long. The V gene end was trimmed by 6 bases and the J gene end by 5 bases; junction bases not matched to a gene: 8. Germline-derived CDR1 and CDR2 are LNHDA and SQIVND (reference sequence). The CDR3 reads CASSNSGGPETQYF. CDR3 nucleotides: TGTGCCAGTAGCAATTCGGGGGGGCCGGAGACCCAGTACTTC.

This clonotype was counted at least ten times. This sequence joins TRBV20-1 and TRBJ2-7; 7 positions agree with TRBD2. The CDR3 extends over 12 amino acids. Per the germline V gene, CDR1 is DFQATT and CDR2 is SNEGSKA (reference sequence). After removal of 5 bases from V and 4 bases from J, the junction contained 5 bases not matched to a gene. CDR3 in DNA: TGCAGTGCTTCCGGGGACTATTACGAGCAGTACTTC. Protein: CSASGDYYEQYF.

This chain connects TRBV7-2 to TRBJ2-2; 8 nucleotides agree with TRBD1. The CDR3 extends over 17 amino acids. Germline CDR1 reads SGHTA; CDR2 reads FQGNSA. V gave up 4 bases and J gave up 5 bases; unmatched junction bases: 12. In DNA form, the CDR3 reads TGTGCCAGCAGCTCAAACTCAGGGGGCAGGCAGACCGGGGAGCTGTTTTTT. Protein: CASSSNSGGRQTGELFF.

This clonotype was found a few times. The chain links TRBV3-1 to TRBJ1-1; D unclear. Trimming stripped 4 bases from V and 6 bases from J, with 15 bases between. The CDR3 is 14 amino acids. Germline-derived CDR1 and CDR2 are LGHDT and YNNKEL (reference sequence). CDR3 coding DNA: TGTGCCAGCAGCCGGAGGGCTGGTAAGCCTGAAGCTTTCTTT. Its translation is CASSRRAGKPEAFF.

This clonotype was picked up many times. V is TRBV20-1 and J is TRBJ2-5; no definite D call. The germline V and J ends were trimmed by 6 bases and 1 base, with 6 bases remaining between them. The CDR3 consists of 11 residues. Germline CDR1 reads DFQATT; CDR2 reads SNEGSKA (reference sequence). The CDR3 DNA sequence: TGCAGTGCCAACCGCCAAGAGACCCAGTACTTC. Protein sequence: CSANRQETQYF.

Within the sample, this clonotype is medium-sized. The chain links TRBV27 to TRBJ2-7, with TRBD1 matching 7 bases. V dropped 6 bases and J dropped 3; count of bases not matched to a gene: 11. CDR3 size: 15 residues. Germline lookup yields CDR1 MNHEY and CDR2 SMNVEV (reference sequence). The CDR3: CASRPGTVRFYEQYF. The DNA for the CDR3 is TGTGCCAGCAGACCCGGGACAGTTCGTTTCTACGAGCAGTACTTC.

This clonotype was seen ten or more times. The chain links TRBV20-1 to TRBJ1-2, with 10 bases lining up with TRBD1. The junction had 8 bases not matched to a gene; V was cut back by 2 bases and J by 8 bases. Looked up from germline, CDR1 is DFQATT and CDR2 is SNEGSKA (reference sequence). This CDR3 spans 14 amino acids. The CDR3 DNA follows: TGCAGTGCTAGAAGACCGGGACAGGGGCAAGGCTACACCTTC. Translating gives CSARRPGQGQGYTF.

Ten or more counts support this clonotype. The V call is TRBV20-1, the J call TRBJ2-7; D gene uncertain. Looked up from germline, CDR1 is DFQATT and CDR2 is SNEGSKA (reference sequence). Trimming left V 2 bases short and J 6 bases short, with 11 bases between. This CDR3 is built from 12 residues. The CDR3 reads CSARPHLGEQYF. The CDR3 bases are TGCAGTGCTAGACCCCATCTGGGCGAGCAGTACTTC.

This rearrangement joins TRBV12-3 or TRBV12-4 to TRBJ2-7; D might be TRBD2 (6 bases). The CDR3 spans 13 residues. CDR3 sequence: CDNSARGAYEQYF. The CDR3 DNA reads TGTGACAACAGTGCCCGCGGGGCCTACGAGCAGTACTTC.

This clonotype has ten or more counts. The CDR3 spells CASSFGGSDQPQHF. The CDR3 region has the DNA TGTGCCAGCAGTTTTGGTGGGTCGGATCAGCCCCAGCATTTT. This chain uses TRBV12-3 or TRBV12-4 with TRBJ1-5, with no clear D. The CDR3 covers 14 residues. V shed 3 bases and J shed 5 bases, with 11 bases lying between them.

The table lists this clonotype with many counts. J is TRBJ2-7 and V is TRBV28; 8 bases line up with TRBD2. V lost 2 bases, J lost 3 bases, and 12 bases stayed unmatched. Germline-derived CDR1 and CDR2 are MDHEN and SYDVKM. CDR3 length equals 17 residues. The CDR3 is CASSLTGGGLMDYEQYF. CDR3 DNA: TGTGCCAGCAGTTTAACGGGGGGGGGGCTAATGGACTACGAGCAGTACTTC.

This clonotype came up many times. CDR3 protein: CASSSPDRGSYGYTF. The CDR3 DNA reads as TGCGCCAGCAGCTCCCCGGACAGGGGAAGTTATGGCTACACCTTC. The chain has TRBV5-1 and TRBJ1-2; 9 positions agree with TRBD1. The trim removed 3 bases at V and 5 bases at J, leaving 8 bases unmatched. This CDR3 is built from 15 residues. Germline lookup yields CDR1 SGHRS and CDR2 YFSETQ.

The chain employs TRBV29-1 and TRBJ2-5, with 8 bases lining up with TRBD1. V shed 7 bases and J 7 bases; nucleotides not matched to a gene: 11. The length of the CDR3 is 13 residues. Germline CDR1 is SQVTM and CDR2 is ANQGSEA. For the CDR3, the DNA is TGCAGCGCCGGGGACAGGTCAAGCGGGACCCAGTACTTC. Residues: CSAGDRSSGTQYF.

Ten or more counts support this clonotype. The chain uses TRBV6-2 or TRBV6-3 and TRBJ1-2; D is perhaps TRBD1 (5 bases). Trimming removed 6 bases from V and 5 bases from J, with 16 bases in between. The CDR3 spans 14 residues. Germline CDR1 reads MNHEY; CDR2 reads SVGEGT. CDR3 bases: TGTGCCAGCAGCGAGGGACCCGGACCTTATGGCTACACCTTC. It codes for CASSEGPGPYGYTF.

Notes on this clonotype: Sequence at one end of the junction differs from germline and may be a read error. The chain uses TRBV5-1 and TRBJ2-5, with 8 positions matching TRBD1. There are 16 residues in the CDR3. Germline values: CDR1 SGHRS, CDR2 YFSETQ. The DNA of the CDR3 is TGCGCAAGCAGCTCCTTAGGGCAGGGGGCAGGGGGGACCCAGTACTTC. Its translation: CASSSLGQGAGGTQYF. Drawing the rest from reference TRBV5-1 and TRBJ2-5, the complete variable domain is KAGVTQTPRYLIKTRGQQVTLSCSPISGHRSVSWYQQTPGQGLQFLFEYFSETQRNKGNFPGRFSGRQFSNSRSEMNVSTLELGDSALYLCASSSLGQGAGGTQYFGPGTRLLVL.

In its sample, this clonotype was seen many times. The V call is TRBV7-7, the J call TRBJ2-5; D may match TRBD1 or TRBD2 (5 bases each). V shed 6 bases and J shed 5 bases, with 19 bases lying between them. From germline, CDR1 is SSHAT and CDR2 FNYEAQ (reference sequence). The CDR3 consists of 15 residues. CDR3 nucleotides: TGTGCCAGCAGTCTAGCCAGGGCTCCCAAGGAGACCCAGTACTTC. It is translated as CASSLARAPKETQYF.

The chain employs TRBV18 and TRBJ1-3, with 8 bases lining up with TRBD1. This CDR3 region has 14 residues. J gave up 3 bases and V 4 bases, and 2 bases lay outside the gene matches. Germline V gene sequence: CDR1 KGHSH, CDR2 LQKENI. The CDR3 protein is CASSRDRIGNTIYF. CDR3 nucleotide sequence: TGTGCCAGCTCACGGGACAGGATTGGAAACACCATATATTTT. Full variable domain (missing parts from reference TRBV18 and TRBJ1-3): NAGVMQNPRHLVRRRGQEARLRCSPMKGHSHVYWYRQLPEEGLKFMVYLQKENIIDESGMPKERFSAEFPKEGPSILRIQQVVRGDSAAYFCASSRDRIGNTIYFGEGSWLTVV.

This clonotype has ten or more counts. CDR3: CASSLTGTGDEQFF. CDR3 nucleotides: TGTGCCAGCAGCTTAACCGGGACAGGGGATGAGCAGTTCTTC. V usage is TRBV7-2 and J usage is TRBJ2-1, with 10 bases aligning to TRBD1. V dropped 2 bases and J dropped 8; count of bases not matched to a gene: 3. Germline CDR1 is SGHTA and CDR2 is FQGNSA. The CDR3 totals 14 residues.

This clonotype was picked up many times. This sequence joins TRBV20-1 and TRBJ2-5; 11 bases align to TRBD1. Unmatched junction bases numbered 7, after V lost 6 bases and J lost 4 bases. Germline V gives CDR1 DFQATT, CDR2 SNEGSKA (reference sequence). The CDR3 runs 14 residues. For the CDR3, the DNA is TGCAGTGCGCCACGGACAGGGGGCGCAGAGACCCAGTACTTC. Amino acid sequence: CSAPRTGGAETQYF.

This clonotype was seen many times. This chain links TRBV5-1 with TRBJ2-5; TRBD2 might be the D (5 bases). Germline V gene sequence: CDR1 SGHRS, CDR2 YFSETQ. CDR3 length equals 13 residues. The V gene lost 1 base and the J gene lost 5 bases, with 9 bases spanning the gap. CDR3: CASSLLASETQYF. CDR3 sequence (DNA): TGCGCCAGCAGCTTGCTAGCATCGGAGACCCAGTACTTC.

This clonotype was seen many times. The rearrangement links TRBV20-1 to TRBJ1-5; D is unclear. V lost 0 bases to trimming and J lost 11 bases, with 14 bases between them. This CDR3 comprises 13 residues. Germline V CDR1 and CDR2: DFQATT, SNEGSKA (reference sequence). The CDR3, as DNA: TGCAGTGCTAGAGATACGAGCGGGTTTTCCCAGCATTTT. This translates into CSARDTSGFSQHF.

The rearrangement joins TRBV5-1 to TRBJ1-2; D might be TRBD1 (6 bases). The CDR3 spans 15 residues. In germline, CDR1 is SGHRS, CDR2 YFSETQ. The ends were cut back, 0 bases at V and 8 bases at J, with 17 bases in the middle. The CDR3 DNA follows: TGCGCCAGCAGCTTGGCCCTTAGGGGGGGCGAAGGCTACACCTTC. This sequence encodes CASSLALRGGEGYTF.

This clonotype was observed at least ten times. For the CDR3, the DNA is TGTGCCAGCAGCTTCGTTGGACGGGTCCGAGAGACCCAGTACTTC. This sequence encodes CASSFVGRVRETQYF. This sequence joins TRBV5-6 and TRBJ2-5; D is ambiguous. V was trimmed by 2 bases and J by 4 bases, leaving 15 bases between them. The CDR3 runs 15 residues. Germline V CDR1 and CDR2: SGHDT, YYEEEE.

This clonotype was detected ten times or more. The genes are TRBV6-5 and TRBJ1-2; 9 bases agree with TRBD1. Germline V lookup: CDR1 MNHEY, CDR2 SVGAGI. V lost 5 bases to trimming and J lost 5 bases; unmatched junction nucleotides: 9. The CDR3 covers 15 residues. In DNA, the CDR3 is TGTGCCAGCAGTCGTCCCGGGACAGGGACGTATGGCTACACCTTC. Translation: CASSRPGTGTYGYTF.

Many counts were recorded for this clonotype. V usage is TRBV19 and J usage is TRBJ2-4; maybe TRBD2 (5 bases). The CDR3 consists of 15 residues. V was shortened by 5 bases and J by 2 bases, with 13 bases between the two germline ends. The germline CDR1 and CDR2 sequences are LNHDA and SQIVND (reference sequence). CDR3 loop: CASSPRGRTKNIQYF. The CDR3 DNA is TGTGCCAGTAGTCCCCGAGGGCGAACCAAAAACATTCAGTACTTC.

This clonotype was detected ten times or more. J is TRBJ2-7 and V is TRBV20-1, with D perhaps matching TRBD1 (6 bases). V was clipped by 8 bases and J by 0 bases, with 14 bases between them. Germline V gives CDR1 DFQATT, CDR2 SNEGSKA (reference sequence). The CDR3 loop spans 13 amino acids. The DNA for the CDR3 is TGCAGTTCCGCCTGGGGGCACTCCTACGAGCAGTACTTC. It is translated as CSSAWGHSYEQYF.

This clonotype was observed at least ten times. The chain links TRBV5-6 to TRBJ1-2; TRBD1 matches 9 bases. V dropped 1 base and J dropped 7; count of bases not matched to a gene: 5. The CDR3 consists of 14 residues. Germline values: CDR1 SGHDT, CDR2 YYEEEE. This chain's CDR3 is CASSLPGQGTGYTF. CDR3 sequence (DNA): TGTGCCAGCAGCTTGCCGGGACAGGGTACTGGCTACACCTTC.